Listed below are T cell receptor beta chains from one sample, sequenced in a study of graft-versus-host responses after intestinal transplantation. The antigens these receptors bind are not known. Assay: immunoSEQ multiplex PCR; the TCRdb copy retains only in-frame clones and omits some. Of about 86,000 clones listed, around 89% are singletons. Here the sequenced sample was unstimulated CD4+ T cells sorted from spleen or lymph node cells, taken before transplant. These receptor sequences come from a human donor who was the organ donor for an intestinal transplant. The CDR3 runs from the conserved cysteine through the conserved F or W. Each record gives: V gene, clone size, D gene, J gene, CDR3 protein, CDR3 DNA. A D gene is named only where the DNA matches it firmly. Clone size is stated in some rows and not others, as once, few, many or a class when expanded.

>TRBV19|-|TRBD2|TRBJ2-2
CASHRLATGELFF
TGTGCCAGTCATAGACTAGCAACCGGGGAGCTGTTTTTT
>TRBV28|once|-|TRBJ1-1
CASSLLKSRAFF
TGTGCCAGCAGTTTATTAAAGAGTAGAGCTTTCTTT
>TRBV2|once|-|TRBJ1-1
CASTPPGLRGTEAFF
TGTGCCAGCACCCCCCCGGGACTTAGAGGCACTGAAGCTTTCTTT
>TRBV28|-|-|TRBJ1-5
CAGRPLGGGNQPQHF
TGTGCCGGCAGGCCTCTCGGCGGTGGCAATCAGCCCCAGCATTTT
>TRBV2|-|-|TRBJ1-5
CASSEAPRGVAGQPQHF
TGTGCCAGCAGTGAAGCCCCCCGAGGCGTGGCGGGTCAGCCCCAGCATTTT
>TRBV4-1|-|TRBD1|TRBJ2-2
CASRRHSLDRDWTGELFF
TGCGCCAGCAGGCGGCATTCTTTGGACAGGGATTGGACCGGGGAGCTGTTTTTT
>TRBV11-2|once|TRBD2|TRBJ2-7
CASSDTSGLSSYEQYF
TGTGCCAGCAGCGATACTAGCGGGTTAAGCTCCTACGAGCAGTACTTC
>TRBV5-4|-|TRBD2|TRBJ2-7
CASSFLLAGGDYEQYF
TGTGCCAGCAGCTTCCTTCTAGCGGGGGGGGACTACGAGCAGTACTTC
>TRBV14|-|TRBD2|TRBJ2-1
CASSLLSGSPYNEQFF
TGTGCCAGCAGCCTACTGAGCGGGAGTCCCTACAATGAGCAGTTCTTC
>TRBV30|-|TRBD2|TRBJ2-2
CAWSGSGGMSTGELFF
TGTGCCTGGAGTGGAAGCGGGGGTATGTCCACCGGGGAGCTGTTTTTT
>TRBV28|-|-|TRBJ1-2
CASGSSSSGDKDGYTF
TGTGCCAGCGGATCCTCAAGTTCAGGGGATAAAGATGGCTACACCTTC
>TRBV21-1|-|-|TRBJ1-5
CASSKRHRGSHQPQHF
TGTGCCAGCAGCAAACGTCACAGGGGTTCCCATCAGCCCCAGCATTTT
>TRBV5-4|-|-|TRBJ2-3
CASSHEGGEGLNTQYF
TGTGCCAGCAGCCACGAAGGGGGGGAGGGCCTGAATACGCAGTATTTT
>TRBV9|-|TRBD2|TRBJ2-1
CASSAGTSGGSYNEQFF
TGTGCCAGCAGCGCTGGGACTAGCGGGGGGTCTTACAATGAGCAGTTCTTC
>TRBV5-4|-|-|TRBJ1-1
CASSPSNRVNTEAFF
TGTGCCAGCAGCCCGTCAAATCGAGTGAACACTGAAGCTTTCTTT
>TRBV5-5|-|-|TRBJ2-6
CASSSIQGSGANVLTF
TGTGCCAGCAGCTCCATACAGGGCTCTGGGGCCAACGTCCTGACTTTC
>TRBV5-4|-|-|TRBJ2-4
CASSLPGLPNIQYF
TGTGCCAGCAGCTTACCGGGACTCCCAAACATTCAGTACTTC
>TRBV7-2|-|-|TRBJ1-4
CASSSQGFVGGKLFF
TGTGCCAGCAGCTCCCAGGGGTTCGTGGGTGGAAAACTGTTTTTT
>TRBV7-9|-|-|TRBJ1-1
CASRAGAEAFF
TGTGCCAGCCGCGCGGGGGCTGAAGCTTTCTTT
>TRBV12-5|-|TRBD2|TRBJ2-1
CASAKPGLAGNEQFF
TGTGCTAGTGCCAAACCGGGACTAGCGGGAAATGAGCAGTTCTTC
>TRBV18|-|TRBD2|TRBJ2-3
CASSPALGGPGLGDTDTQYF
TGTGCCAGCTCACCGGCCCTCGGGGGACCGGGACTAGGAGACACAGATACGCAGTATTTT
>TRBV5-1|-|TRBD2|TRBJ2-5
CASSLGGLAVIETQYF
TGCGCCAGCAGCTTGGGTGGACTAGCGGTCATAGAGACCCAGTACTTC
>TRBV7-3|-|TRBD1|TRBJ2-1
CASSRQGISGNEQFF
TGTGCCAGCAGCCGACAGGGCATTAGTGGAAATGAGCAGTTCTTC
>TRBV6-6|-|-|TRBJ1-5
CASSYVDRNQPQHF
TGTGCCAGCAGTTACGTCGACAGAAATCAGCCCCAGCATTTT
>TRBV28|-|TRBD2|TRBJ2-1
CASSFYDSGTFYNEQFF
TGTGCCAGCAGTTTCTACGATAGCGGGACCTTCTACAATGAGCAGTTCTTC
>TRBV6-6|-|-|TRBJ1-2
CASSRLGGRKGYTF
TGTGCCAGCAGTAGACTTGGCGGGCGAAAAGGCTACACCTTC
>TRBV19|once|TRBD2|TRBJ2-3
CASSLLPGGVADTQYF
TGTGCCAGTAGTCTCCTTCCGGGGGGGGTTGCAGATACGCAGTATTTT
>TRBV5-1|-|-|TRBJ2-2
CASSLVGVGTGELFF
TGCGCCAGCAGCTTGGTAGGGGTCGGCACCGGGGAGCTGTTTTTT
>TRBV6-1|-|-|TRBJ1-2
CASSRGGDGYTF
TGTGCCAGCAGTAGGGGTGGAGATGGCTACACCTTC
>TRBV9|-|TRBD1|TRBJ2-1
CASSVEGDRGYEQFF
TGTGCCAGCAGCGTAGAAGGGGACAGGGGATATGAGCAGTTCTTC
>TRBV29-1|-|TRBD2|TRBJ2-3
CSVTLAATDTQYF
TGCAGCGTTACCCTAGCGGCCACAGATACGCAGTATTTT
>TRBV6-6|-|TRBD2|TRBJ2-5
CASRVAGGETQYF
TGTGCCAGCCGAGTAGCGGGAGGCGAGACCCAGTACTTC
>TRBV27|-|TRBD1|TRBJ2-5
CASSWTGRETQYF
TGTGCCAGCAGCTGGACAGGGAGGGAGACCCAGTACTTC
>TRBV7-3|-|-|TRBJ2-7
CASSLRPAGEQYF
TGTGCCAGCAGCTTAAGGCCAGCGGGCGAGCAGTACTTC
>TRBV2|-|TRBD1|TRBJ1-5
CASSDRGRNQPQHF
TGTGCCAGCAGCGACAGGGGGCGAAATCAGCCCCAGCATTTT
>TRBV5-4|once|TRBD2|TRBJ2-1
CASSLLHLAGGNNEQFF
TGTGCCAGCAGCCTACTCCACCTAGCGGGAGGTAACAATGAGCAGTTCTTC
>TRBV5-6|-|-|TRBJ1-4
CASSPSAGVANEKLFF
TGTGCCAGCAGCCCATCGGCGGGGGTAGCTAATGAAAAACTGTTTTTT
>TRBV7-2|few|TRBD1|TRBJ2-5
CASSTQDRGLGETQYF
TGTGCCAGCAGCACTCAGGACAGGGGGCTGGGAGAGACCCAGTACTTC
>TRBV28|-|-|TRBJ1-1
CASAETPGGTEAFF
TGTGCCAGCGCTGAGACCCCCGGGGGCACTGAAGCTTTCTTT
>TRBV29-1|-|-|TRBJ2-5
CSVRSRVYQETQYF
TGCAGCGTTCGGAGCCGTGTATACCAAGAGACCCAGTACTTC
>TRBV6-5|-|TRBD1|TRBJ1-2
CASSRGRNYGYTF
TGTGCCAGCTCCAGGGGGCGTAACTATGGCTACACCTTC
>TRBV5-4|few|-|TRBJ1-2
CASSFWGGDGYTF
TGTGCCAGCAGCTTCTGGGGGGGTGATGGCTACACCTTC
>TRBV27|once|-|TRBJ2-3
CASSYYTGTDTQYF
TGTGCCAGCAGCTACTATACGGGTACAGATACGCAGTATTTT
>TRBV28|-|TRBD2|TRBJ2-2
CASSSLAGDLPGELFF
TGTGCCAGCAGTTCTTTAGCGGGGGACCTCCCCGGGGAGCTGTTTTTT
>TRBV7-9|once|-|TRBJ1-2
CASSQISQLHSGRGNGYTF
TGTGCCAGCAGCCAAATTTCTCAACTACATTCGGGGAGAGGGAATGGCTACACCTTC
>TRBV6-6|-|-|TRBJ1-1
CASRGDGSEAFF
TGTGCCAGTCGCGGGGACGGTTCGGAAGCTTTCTTT
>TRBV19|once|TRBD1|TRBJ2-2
CASRDRANTGELFF
TGTGCCAGTCGGGACAGGGCGAACACCGGGGAGCTGTTTTTT
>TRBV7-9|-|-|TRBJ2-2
CASSWEGETGELFF
TGTGCCAGCAGCTGGGAGGGGGAGACCGGGGAGCTGTTTTTT
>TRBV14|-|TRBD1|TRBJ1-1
CASSQRTGAGTEAFF
TGTGCCAGCAGCCAGCGGACAGGGGCAGGCACTGAAGCTTTCTTT
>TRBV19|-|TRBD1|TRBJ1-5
CASRTIAGTGSGNSQPQHF
TGTGCCAGTAGGACCATCGCCGGGACAGGGAGTGGTAATAGTCAGCCCCAGCATTTT
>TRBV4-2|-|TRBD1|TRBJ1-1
CASSPGPGQGTFF
TGTGCCAGCAGCCCCGGTCCGGGACAGGGGACTTTCTTT
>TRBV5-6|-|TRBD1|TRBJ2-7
CASSLGPGQGGYEQYF
TGTGCCAGCAGCCTCGGGCCGGGACAGGGGGGCTACGAGCAGTACTTC
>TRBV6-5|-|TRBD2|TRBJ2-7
CASRLRASGSYEQYF
TGTGCCAGCAGGTTGAGGGCTAGCGGCTCCTACGAGCAGTACTTC
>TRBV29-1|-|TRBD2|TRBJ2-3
CSVEDLAGDGFGTDTQYF
TGCAGCGTTGAAGATCTAGCGGGGGATGGATTTGGGACAGATACGCAGTATTTT
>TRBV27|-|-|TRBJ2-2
CASSFQTGELFF
TGTGCCAGCAGTTTCCAGACCGGGGAGCTGTTTTTT
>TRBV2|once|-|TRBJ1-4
CASTRENEKLFF
TGTGCCAGCACCAGGGAAAATGAAAAACTGTTTTTT
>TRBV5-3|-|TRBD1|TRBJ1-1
CARSLPRQGTSEAFF
TGTGCCAGAAGCCTACCTCGACAGGGAACTTCTGAAGCTTTCTTT
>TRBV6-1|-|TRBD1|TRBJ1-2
CASSPRGQGYGYTF
TGTGCCAGCAGTCCCCGAGGACAGGGCTATGGCTACACCTTC
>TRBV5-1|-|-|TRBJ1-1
CASSLAGGVGGTEAFF
TGCGCCAGCAGCTTGGCTGGGGGGGTCGGGGGCACTGAAGCTTTCTTT